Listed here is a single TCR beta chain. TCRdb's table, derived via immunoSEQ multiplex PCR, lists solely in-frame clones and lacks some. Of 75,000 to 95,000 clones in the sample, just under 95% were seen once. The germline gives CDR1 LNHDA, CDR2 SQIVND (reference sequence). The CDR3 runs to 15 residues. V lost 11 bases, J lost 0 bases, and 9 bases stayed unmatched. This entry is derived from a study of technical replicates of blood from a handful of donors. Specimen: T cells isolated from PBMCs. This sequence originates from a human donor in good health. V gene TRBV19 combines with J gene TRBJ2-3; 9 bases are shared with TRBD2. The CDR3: CASQGLASSTDTQYF. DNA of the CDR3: TGTGCCTCCCAAGGACTAGCGTCTAGCACAGATACGCAGTATTTT.